This T cell receptor (beta chain) appears in the sequencing data of a study of T cells after yellow fever vaccination. Findings and limits, study-wide: Secondary responses were weaker yet peaked faster, day 5 versus 15.

Each CDR3 protein gets one entry after TCRdb re-called the 5' RACE reads with MiXCR. The sample has around 320,000 distinct CDR3 sequences; approximately 10% are singletons. This clonotype was found many times. Its antigen is not identified. Germline V CDR1 and CDR2: KGHSH, LQKENI. The CDR3 consists of 13 residues. V lost 8 bases to trimming and J lost 7 bases; unmatched junction nucleotides: 6. The sequence came from a man aged 18-30 years who received the YFV17D yellow fever vaccine. The sample consisted of CD4+ T cells sorted from PBMCs, taken 5 days after the yellow fever booster vaccination. The chain joins TRBV18 to TRBJ2-1; 9 positions agree with TRBD2. The CDR3: CASLELAGNEQFF. The CDR3 nucleotides are TGTGCCAGCCTAGAACTAGCGGGTAATGAGCAGTTCTTC.